This T cell receptor beta chain was retrieved from a study of T cell responses to AZD1222 COVID-19 vaccine. Clones were read by immunoSEQ multiplex PCR, and TCRdb kept only the in-frame ones, dropping some. The table includes about 83,000 clones, 70% to 90% detected once. Notes on the study in general: Repertoires were collected only later (after the peak T cell response had occurred). White British people made up most donors, females outnumbered males, and clonal diversity was possibly underestimated. Nearly half of spike-specific TCRs reportedly go after variant regions that carry no mutations.

The CDR3 is made up of 14 amino acids. Germline values: CDR1 LGHDT, CDR2 YNNKEL (reference sequence). V lost 0 bases to trimming and J lost 6 bases, with 8 bases between them. Note on this clone: Its antigen remains unidentified.

Combined were second doses at about 4 or about 12 weeks. The sequence was collected from an adult who received the AZD1222 COVID-19 vaccine. Material: peripheral blood, obtained 28 days after the second AZD1222 dose. The chain uses TRBV3-1 (or the pseudogene TRBV3-2) and TRBJ2-2; D gene uncertain. This CDR3 is CASSQDLSAGELFF. DNA of the CDR3: TGTGCCAGCAGCCAAGATCTGAGCGCCGGGGAGCTGTTTTTT.